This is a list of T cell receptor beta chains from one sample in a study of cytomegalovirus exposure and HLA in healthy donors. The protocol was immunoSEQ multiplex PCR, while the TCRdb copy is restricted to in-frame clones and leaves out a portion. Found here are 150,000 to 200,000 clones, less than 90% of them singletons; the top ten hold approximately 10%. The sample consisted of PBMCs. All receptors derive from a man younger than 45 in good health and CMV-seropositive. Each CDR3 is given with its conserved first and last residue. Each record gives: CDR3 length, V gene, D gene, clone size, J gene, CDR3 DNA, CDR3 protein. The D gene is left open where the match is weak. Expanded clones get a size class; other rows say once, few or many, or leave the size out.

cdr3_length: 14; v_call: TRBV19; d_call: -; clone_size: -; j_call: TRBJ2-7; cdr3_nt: TGTGCCAGCGGGAGGGGACAGGGAATCTACGAGCAGTACTTC; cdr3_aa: CASGRGQGIYEQYF
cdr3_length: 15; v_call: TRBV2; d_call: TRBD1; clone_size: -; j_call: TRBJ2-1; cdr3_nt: TGTGCCAGCAGTATATCGACAGGGGCGGTCAATGAGCAGTTCTTC; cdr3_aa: CASSISTGAVNEQFF
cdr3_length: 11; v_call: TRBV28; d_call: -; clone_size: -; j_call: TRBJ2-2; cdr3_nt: TGTGCCAGCACCCTTACCGGGGAGCTGTTTTTT; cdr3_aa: CASTLTGELFF
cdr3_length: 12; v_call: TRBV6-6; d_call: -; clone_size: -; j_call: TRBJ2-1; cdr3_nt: TGTGCCAGCAGTTACCTCCCCAATGAGCAGTTCTTC; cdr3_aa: CASSYLPNEQFF
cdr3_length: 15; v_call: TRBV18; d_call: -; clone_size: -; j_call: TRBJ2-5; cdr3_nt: TGTGCCAGCTCACCACCGGTGGCAGCGCAAGAGACCCAGTACTTC; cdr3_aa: CASSPPVAAQETQYF
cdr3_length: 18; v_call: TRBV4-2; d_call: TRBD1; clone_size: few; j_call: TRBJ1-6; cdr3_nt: TGTGCCAGCAGCCAAGATCAAGTGACAGGGTTTGGAGATTCACCCCTCCACTTT; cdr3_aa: CASSQDQVTGFGDSPLHF
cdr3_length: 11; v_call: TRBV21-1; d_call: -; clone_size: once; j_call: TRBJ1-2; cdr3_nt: TGTGCCAGCAGCTCTCGCTATGGCTACACCTTC; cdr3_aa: CASSSRYGYTF
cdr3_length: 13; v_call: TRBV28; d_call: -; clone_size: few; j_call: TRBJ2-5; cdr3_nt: TGTGCCAGCAGTCAGGAATCCAAAGAGACCCAGTACTTC; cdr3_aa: CASSQESKETQYF
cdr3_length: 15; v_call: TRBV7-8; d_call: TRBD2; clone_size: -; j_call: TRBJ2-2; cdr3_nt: TGTGCCAGCAGGCCTAGCGGGGTCAACACCGGGGAGCTGTTTTTT; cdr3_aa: CASRPSGVNTGELFF
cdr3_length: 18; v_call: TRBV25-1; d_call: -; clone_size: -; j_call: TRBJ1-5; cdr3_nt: TGTGCCAGCAGAGAGTATCGAGAACAGGGCCCTAGCAATCAGCCCCAGCATTTT; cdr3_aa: CASREYREQGPSNQPQHF
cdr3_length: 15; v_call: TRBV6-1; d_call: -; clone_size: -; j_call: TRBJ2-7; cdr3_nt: TGTGCCAGCAGCGTGACTCAGGGATTAAAGTACGAGCAGTACTTC; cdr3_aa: CASSVTQGLKYEQYF
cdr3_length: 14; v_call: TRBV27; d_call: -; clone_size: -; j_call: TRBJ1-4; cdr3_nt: TGTGCCAGCAGTTTGCTCGGTTCACGGGAAAAACTGTTTTTT; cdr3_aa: CASSLLGSREKLFF
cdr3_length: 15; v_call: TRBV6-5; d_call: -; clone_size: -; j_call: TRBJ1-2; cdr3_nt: TGTGCCAGCAGTTACTCGACGTTGGGAGAATACGGCTACACCTTC; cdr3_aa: CASSYSTLGEYGYTF
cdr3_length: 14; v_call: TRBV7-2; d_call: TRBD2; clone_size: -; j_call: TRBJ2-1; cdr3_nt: TGTGCCAGCAGCTCGGCGGGGGAGTACAATGAGCAGTTCTTC; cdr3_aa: CASSSAGEYNEQFF
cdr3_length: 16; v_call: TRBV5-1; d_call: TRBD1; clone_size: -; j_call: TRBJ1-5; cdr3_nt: TGCGCCAGCAGCGTAGGGACAGGGGTGGGCAATCAGCCCCAGCATTTT; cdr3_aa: CASSVGTGVGNQPQHF
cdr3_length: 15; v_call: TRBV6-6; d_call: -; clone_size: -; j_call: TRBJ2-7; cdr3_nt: TGTGCCAGCAGCTCTACAGCCGCAGGCTCCTACGAGCAGTACTTC; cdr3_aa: CASSSTAAGSYEQYF
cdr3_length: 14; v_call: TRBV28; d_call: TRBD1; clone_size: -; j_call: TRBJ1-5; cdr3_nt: TGTGCCAGCAACCCCGGGACAGGGATACTGTGGCACCATTTT; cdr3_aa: CASNPGTGILWHHF
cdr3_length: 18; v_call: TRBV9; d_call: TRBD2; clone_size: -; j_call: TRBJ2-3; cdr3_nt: TGTGCCAGCAGCCCAAACAAAAGACTAGCGGCAAGCACAGATACGCAGTATTTT; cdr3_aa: CASSPNKRLAASTDTQYF
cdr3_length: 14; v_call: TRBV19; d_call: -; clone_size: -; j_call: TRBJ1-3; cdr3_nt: TGTGCCAGTAGTTCGGACAGCTCTGGAAACACCATATATTTT; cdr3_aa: CASSSDSSGNTIYF
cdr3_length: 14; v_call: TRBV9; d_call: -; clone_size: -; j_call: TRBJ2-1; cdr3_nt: TGTGCCAGCAGCGTAGGGGGGGCCTACAATGAGCAGTTCTTC; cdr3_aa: CASSVGGAYNEQFF
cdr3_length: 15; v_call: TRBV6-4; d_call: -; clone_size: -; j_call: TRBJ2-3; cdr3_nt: TGTGCCAGCAGTGTGGCTGGGGCAAGCACAGATACGCAGTATTTT; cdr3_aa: CASSVAGASTDTQYF
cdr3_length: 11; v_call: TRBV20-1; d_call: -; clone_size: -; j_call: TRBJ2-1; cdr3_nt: TGCAGTGCTATCGGTTACAATGAGCAGTTCTTC; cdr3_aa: CSAIGYNEQFF
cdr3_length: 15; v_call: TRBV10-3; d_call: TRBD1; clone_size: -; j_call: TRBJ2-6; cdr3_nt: TGTGCCACCCGACAGGGGGCGAGTGGGGCCAACGTCCTGACTTTC; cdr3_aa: CATRQGASGANVLTF
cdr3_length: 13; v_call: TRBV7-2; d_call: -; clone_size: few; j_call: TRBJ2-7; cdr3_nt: TGTGCCAGCAGCCCTAACAGGGTTTACGAGCAGTACTTC; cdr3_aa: CASSPNRVYEQYF
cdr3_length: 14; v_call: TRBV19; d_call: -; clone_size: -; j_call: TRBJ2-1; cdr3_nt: TGTGCCAGTAGTCAGGGGTCGATCTACAATGAGCAGTTCTTC; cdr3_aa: CASSQGSIYNEQFF
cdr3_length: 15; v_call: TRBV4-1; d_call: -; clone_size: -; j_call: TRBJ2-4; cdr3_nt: TGCGCCAGCAGCTCCCTGGGCCTAGCCAAAAACATTCAGTACTTC; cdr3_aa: CASSSLGLAKNIQYF
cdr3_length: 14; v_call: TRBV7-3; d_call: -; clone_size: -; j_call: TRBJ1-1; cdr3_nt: TGTGCCAGCAGCCCAGGGACACTACAGCCTGAAGCTTTCTTT; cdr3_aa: CASSPGTLQPEAFF
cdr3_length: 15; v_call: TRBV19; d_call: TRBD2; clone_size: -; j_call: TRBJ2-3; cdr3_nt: TGTGCCAGTAGTGTAGCGGGGGGTAGCACAGATACGCAGTATTTT; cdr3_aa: CASSVAGGSTDTQYF
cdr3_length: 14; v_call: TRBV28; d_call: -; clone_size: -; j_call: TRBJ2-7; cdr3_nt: TGTGCCAGCAGTTCCCCAGGGGTTACCTACGAGCAGTACTTC; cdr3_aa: CASSSPGVTYEQYF
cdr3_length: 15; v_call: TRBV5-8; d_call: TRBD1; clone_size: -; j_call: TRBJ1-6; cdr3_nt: TGTGCCAGCAGCCCTGGCCCAGGGGGTCATTCACCCCTCCACTTT; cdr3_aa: CASSPGPGGHSPLHF
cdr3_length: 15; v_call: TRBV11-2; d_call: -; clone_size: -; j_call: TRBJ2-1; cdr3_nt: TGTGCCAGCAGCTTAGGACTACCTCTCGACAATGAGCAGTTCTTC; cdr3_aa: CASSLGLPLDNEQFF
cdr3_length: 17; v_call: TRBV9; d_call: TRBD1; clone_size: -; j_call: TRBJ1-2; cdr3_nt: TGTGCCAGCAGCGGCCTAGGGGGCAGCGATAGTATCTATGGCTACACCTTC; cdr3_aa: CASSGLGGSDSIYGYTF
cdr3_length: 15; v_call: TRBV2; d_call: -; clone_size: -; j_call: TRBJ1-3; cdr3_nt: TGTGCCAGCAGTCCCCCCCTAGAGGCTGGAAACACCATATATTTT; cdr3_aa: CASSPPLEAGNTIYF
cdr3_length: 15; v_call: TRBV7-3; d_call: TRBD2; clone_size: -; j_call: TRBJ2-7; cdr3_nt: TGTGCCAGCAGCTTACGAGCGGGAGGGCCGTACGAGCAGTACTTC; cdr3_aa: CASSLRAGGPYEQYF
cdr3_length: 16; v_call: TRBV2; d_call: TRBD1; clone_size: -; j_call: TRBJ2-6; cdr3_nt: TGTGCCAGCAGGCAACAGGGGGACTCTGGGGCCAACGTCCTGACTTTC; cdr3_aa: CASRQQGDSGANVLTF
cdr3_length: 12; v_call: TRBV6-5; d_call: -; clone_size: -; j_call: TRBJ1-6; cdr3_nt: TGTGCCAGCAGACGCCAGGACTTGCCCCTCCACTTT; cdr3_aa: CASRRQDLPLHF
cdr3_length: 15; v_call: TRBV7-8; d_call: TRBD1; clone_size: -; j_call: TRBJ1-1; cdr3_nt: TGTGCCAGCAGCTTAGGGGGGACAGTGAACACTGAAGCTTTCTTT; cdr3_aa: CASSLGGTVNTEAFF
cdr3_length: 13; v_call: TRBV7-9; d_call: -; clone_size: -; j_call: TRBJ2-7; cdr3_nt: TGTGCCAGCAGCTACGGGGAGACGCGCGAGCAGTACTTC; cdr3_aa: CASSYGETREQYF
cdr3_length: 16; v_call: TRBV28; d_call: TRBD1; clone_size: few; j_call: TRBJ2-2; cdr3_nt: TGTGCCAGCAGTACCTCAGGGGGCGGAGGCACCGGGGAGCTGTTTTTT; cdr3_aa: CASSTSGGGGTGELFF
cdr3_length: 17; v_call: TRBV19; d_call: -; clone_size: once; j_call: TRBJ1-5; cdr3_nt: TGTGCCAGTAGTACTCCCCGGGCGGACAGTTCAAATCAGCCCCAGCATTTT; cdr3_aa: CASSTPRADSSNQPQHF
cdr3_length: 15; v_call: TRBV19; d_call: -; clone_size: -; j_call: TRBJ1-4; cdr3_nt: TGTGCCAGTAGCCGGCAGGGCCCGAGTCATGAAAAACTGTTTTTT; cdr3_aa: CASSRQGPSHEKLFF
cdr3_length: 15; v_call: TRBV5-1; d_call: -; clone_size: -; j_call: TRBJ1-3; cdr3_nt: TGCGCCAGCAGCTTGGGAGTCCTCTCTGGAAACACCATATATTTT; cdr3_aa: CASSLGVLSGNTIYF
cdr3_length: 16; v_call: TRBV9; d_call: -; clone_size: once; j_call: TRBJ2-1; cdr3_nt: TGTGCCAGCAGCGTAGCTGATCGGCAGGGTGGCGATGAGCAGTTCTTC; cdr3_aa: CASSVADRQGGDEQFF
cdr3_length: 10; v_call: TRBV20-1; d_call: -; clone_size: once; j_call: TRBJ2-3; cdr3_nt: TGCAGTGCTGGCATACCTACGCAGTATTTT; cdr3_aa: CSAGIPTQYF
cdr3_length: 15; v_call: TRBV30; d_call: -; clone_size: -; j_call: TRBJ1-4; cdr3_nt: TGTGCCTGGAGGCCCGCGGGGACAACTAATGAAAAACTGTTTTTT; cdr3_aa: CAWRPAGTTNEKLFF
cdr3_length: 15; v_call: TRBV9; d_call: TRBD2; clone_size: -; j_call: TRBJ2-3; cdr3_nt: TGTGCCAGCAGCGTAGGTAGCGGGGCTTGGAATACGCAGTATTTT; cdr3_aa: CASSVGSGAWNTQYF
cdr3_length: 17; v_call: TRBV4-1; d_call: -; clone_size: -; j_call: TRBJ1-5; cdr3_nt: TGCGCCAGCAGCCACTCAGCAGCGGGCAGAGGCAATCAGCCCCAGCATTTT; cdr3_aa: CASSHSAAGRGNQPQHF
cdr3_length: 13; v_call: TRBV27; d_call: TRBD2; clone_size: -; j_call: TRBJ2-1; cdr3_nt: TGTGCCGCACGAGCGGGAGGGTACAATGAGCAGTTCTTC; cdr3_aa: CAARAGGYNEQFF
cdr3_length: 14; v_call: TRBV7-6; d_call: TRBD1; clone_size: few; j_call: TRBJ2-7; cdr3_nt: TGTGCCAGCAGCTCAGACAGGGGAGCCTACGAGCAGTACTTC; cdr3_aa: CASSSDRGAYEQYF
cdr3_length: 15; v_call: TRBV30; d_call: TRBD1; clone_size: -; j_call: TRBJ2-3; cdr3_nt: TGTGCCTGGAGCGACGGACAGGGGGGCACAGATACGCAGTATTTT; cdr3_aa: CAWSDGQGGTDTQYF
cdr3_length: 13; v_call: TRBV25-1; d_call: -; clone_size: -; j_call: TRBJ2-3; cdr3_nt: TGTGCCTCGGCGGTAGTTAGCACAGATACGCAGTATTTT; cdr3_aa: CASAVVSTDTQYF